This TCR beta chain came from a study of CD4 and CD8 cells across lung adenocarcinoma regions. Samples came from patients with localized non-small cell lung adenocarcinoma. TCRdb reanalysed the PCR reads using MiXCR and keeps one entry per CDR3 protein. The sample records around 20,000 distinct CDR3 sequences, 54% being singletons. The TCR originated in a female donor with lung adenocarcinoma. The CD4 and CD8 labels of this study may be unreliable. Material: CD8+ T cells from the center of a lung tumor.

The CDR3 spells CAAGHGGRDRETQYF. The CDR3, as DNA: TGCGCCGCGGGTCACGGGGGCCGTGACCGAGAGACCCAGTACTTC. This chain uses TRBV10-1 with TRBJ2-5, with D perhaps TRBD1 or TRBD2 (6 bases each). Germline CDR1 WNHNN, CDR2 SYGVQD (reference sequence). The germline V and J ends were trimmed by 11 bases and 4 bases, with 23 bases remaining between them. This CDR3 is 15 amino acids long.